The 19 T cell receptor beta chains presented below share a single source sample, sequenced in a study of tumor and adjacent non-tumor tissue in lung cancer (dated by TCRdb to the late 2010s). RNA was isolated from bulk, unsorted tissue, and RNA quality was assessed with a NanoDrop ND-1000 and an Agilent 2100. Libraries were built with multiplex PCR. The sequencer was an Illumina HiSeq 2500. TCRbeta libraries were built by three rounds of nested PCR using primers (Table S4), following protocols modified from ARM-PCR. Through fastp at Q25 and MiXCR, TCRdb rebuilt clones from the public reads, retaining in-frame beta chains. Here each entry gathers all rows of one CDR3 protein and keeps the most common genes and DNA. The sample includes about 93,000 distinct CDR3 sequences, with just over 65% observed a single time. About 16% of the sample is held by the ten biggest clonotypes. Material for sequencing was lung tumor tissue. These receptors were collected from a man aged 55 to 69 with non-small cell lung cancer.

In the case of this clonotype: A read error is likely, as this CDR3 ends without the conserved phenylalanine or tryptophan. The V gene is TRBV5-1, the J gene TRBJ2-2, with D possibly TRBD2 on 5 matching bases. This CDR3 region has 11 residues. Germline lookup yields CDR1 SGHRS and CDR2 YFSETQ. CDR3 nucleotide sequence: TGCGCCAGCCTGACTGACGGGAAGCTGTTTCTT. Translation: CASLTDGKLFL.

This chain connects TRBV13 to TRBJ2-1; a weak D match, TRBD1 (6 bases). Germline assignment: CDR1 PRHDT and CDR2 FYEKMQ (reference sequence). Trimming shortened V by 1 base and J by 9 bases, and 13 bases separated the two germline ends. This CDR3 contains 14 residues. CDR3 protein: CASSLVRPGAEQFF. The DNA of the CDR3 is TGTGCCAGCAGCTTAGTCCGGCCAGGGGCTGAGCAGTTCTTC.

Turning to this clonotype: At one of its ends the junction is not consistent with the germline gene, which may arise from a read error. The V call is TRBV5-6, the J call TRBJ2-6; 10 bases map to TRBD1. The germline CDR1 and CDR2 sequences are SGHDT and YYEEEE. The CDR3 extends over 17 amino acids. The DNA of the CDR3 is TGTGCCATCAGCTTAGTGGACAGGGGGGCCGGGGCAAACGTCCTGACTTTC. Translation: CAISLVDRGAGANVLTF.

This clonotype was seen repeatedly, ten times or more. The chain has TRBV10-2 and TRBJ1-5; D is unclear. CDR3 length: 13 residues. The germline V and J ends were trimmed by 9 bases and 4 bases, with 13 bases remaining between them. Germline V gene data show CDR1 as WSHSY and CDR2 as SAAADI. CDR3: CASRRVWNQPQHF. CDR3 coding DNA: TGCGCCAGTCGGCGAGTTTGGAATCAGCCCCAGCATTTT.

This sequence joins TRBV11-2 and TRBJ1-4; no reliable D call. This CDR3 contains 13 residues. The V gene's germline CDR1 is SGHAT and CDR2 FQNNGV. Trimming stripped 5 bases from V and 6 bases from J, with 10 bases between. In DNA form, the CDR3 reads TGTGCCAGCAGCCCACTTTCAGATGAAAAACTGTTTTTT. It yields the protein CASSPLSDEKLFF.

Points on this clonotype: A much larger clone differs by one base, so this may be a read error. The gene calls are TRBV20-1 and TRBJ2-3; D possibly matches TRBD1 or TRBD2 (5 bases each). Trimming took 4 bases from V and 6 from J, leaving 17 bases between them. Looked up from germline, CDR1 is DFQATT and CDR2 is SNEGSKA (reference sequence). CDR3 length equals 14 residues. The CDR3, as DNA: TGCAGTGCTAATACCTGGGACCCTCGGGATACGCAGTATTTT. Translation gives CSANTWDPRDTQYF.

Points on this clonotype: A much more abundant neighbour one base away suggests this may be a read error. CDR3 DNA: TGCAGTGCTAGAGCAGATTACACCTACGAGCAGTACTTC. The encoded protein is CSARADYTYEQYF. The rearrangement links TRBV20-1 to TRBJ2-7; D is undetermined. With 1 base removed from V and 2 bases from J, the gap between germline ends came to 9 bases. Germline CDR1 DFQATT, CDR2 SNEGSKA (reference sequence). The CDR3 is made up of 13 amino acids.

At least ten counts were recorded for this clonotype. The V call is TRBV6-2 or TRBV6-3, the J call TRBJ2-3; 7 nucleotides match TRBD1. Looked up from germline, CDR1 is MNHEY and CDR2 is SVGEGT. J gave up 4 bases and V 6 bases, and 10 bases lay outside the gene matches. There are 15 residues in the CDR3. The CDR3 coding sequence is TGTGCCAGCAGATACAGGGGTGATCGGGCAGATACGCAGTATTTT. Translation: CASRYRGDRADTQYF.

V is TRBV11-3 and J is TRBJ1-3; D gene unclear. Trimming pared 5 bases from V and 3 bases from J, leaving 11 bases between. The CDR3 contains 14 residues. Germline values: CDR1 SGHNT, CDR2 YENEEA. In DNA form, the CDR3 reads TGTGCCAGCAGCCTCGAACGGAATGGAAACACCATATATTTT. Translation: CASSLERNGNTIYF.

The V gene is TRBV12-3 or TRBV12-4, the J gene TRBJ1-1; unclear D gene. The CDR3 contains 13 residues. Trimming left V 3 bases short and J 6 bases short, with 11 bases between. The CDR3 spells CASSLGWGSEAFF. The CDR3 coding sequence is TGTGCCAGCAGTTTGGGGTGGGGATCTGAAGCTTTCTTT.

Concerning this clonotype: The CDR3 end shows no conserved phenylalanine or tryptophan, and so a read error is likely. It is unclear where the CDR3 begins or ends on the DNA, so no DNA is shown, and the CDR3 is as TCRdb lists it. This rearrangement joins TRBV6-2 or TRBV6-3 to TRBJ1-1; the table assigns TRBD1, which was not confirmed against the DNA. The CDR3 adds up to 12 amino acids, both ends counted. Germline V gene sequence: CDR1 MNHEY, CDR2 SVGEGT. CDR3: CASSYVMGGTFS.

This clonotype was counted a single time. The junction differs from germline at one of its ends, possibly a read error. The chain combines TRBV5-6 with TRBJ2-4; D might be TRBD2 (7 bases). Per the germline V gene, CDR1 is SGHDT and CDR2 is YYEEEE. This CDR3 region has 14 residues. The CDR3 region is CGSSGDKAKNIQYF. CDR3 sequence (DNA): TGCGGCAGCAGCGGGGACAAAGCCAAAAACATTCAGTACTTC.

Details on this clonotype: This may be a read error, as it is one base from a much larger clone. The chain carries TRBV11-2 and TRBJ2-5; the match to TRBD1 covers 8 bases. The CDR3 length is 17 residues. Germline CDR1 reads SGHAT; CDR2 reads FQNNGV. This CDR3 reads CASSLTGTGFSQEAQYF. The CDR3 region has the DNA TGTGCCAGCAGCTTAACCGGGACAGGCTTCTCGCAAGAGGCCCAGTACTTC.

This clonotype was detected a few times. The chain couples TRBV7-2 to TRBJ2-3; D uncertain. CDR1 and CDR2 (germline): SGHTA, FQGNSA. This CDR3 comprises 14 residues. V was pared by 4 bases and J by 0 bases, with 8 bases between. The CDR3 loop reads CASSSDTSTDTQYF. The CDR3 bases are TGTGCCAGCAGCTCAGATACTAGCACAGATACGCAGTATTTT.

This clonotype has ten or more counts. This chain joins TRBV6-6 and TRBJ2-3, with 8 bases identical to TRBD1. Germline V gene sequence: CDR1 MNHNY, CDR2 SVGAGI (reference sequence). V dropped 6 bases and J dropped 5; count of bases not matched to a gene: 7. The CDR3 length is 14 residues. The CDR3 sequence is CASRKGQGEDTQYF. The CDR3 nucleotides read TGTGCCAGCAGGAAAGGACAGGGTGAAGATACGCAGTATTTT.

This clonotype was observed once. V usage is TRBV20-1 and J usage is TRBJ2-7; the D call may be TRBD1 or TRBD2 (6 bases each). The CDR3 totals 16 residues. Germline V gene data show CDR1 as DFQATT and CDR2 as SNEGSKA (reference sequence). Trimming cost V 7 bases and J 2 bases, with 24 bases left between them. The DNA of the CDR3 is TGCAGTGGTAGGGGGGCTGTTGGGAGGCCCCCCTACGAGCAGTACTTC. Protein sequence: CSGRGAVGRPPYEQYF.

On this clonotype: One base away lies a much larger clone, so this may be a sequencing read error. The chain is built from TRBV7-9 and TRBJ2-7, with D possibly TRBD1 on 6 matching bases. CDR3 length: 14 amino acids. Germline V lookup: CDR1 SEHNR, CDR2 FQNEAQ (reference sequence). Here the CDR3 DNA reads TGTGCCAGCTCCCTAGCAGGGGCCAGTGGAGAGCATTACTTC. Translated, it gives CASSLAGASGEHYF.

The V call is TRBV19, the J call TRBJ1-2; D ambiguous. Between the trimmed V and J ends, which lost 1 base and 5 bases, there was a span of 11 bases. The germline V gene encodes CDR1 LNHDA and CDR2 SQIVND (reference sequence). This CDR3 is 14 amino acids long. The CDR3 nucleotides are TGTGCCAGTAGTATAGGGTACAGAGGATATGGCTACACCTTC. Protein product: CASSIGYRGYGYTF.

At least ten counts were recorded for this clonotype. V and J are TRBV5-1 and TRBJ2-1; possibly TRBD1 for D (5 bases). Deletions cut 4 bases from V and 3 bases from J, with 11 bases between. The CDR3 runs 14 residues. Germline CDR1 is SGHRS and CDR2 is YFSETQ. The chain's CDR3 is CASSGASFYNEQFF. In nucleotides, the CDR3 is TGCGCCAGCAGCGGGGCAAGTTTCTACAATGAGCAGTTCTTC.